The 3 T cell receptor beta chains given below trace back to one sample, sequenced in a study of shared clonotypes between healthy human individuals. The table came from immunoSEQ multiplex PCR; TCRdb's copy has only in-frame clones and leaves some out. Counted here are a few million clones, approximately 90% occurring once; the ten biggest clones make up over 0.12%. The sample consisted of naive CD4+ T cells sorted from blood. Subset given: CD45RA+ positively selected. The receptor set was obtained from a man aged 18 to 35 in good health.

CDR3 sequence reads: CASSSTTDREYFFTPFYGYTF. DNA of the CDR3: TGTGCCAGCAGTTCAACAACGGACAGGGAGTACTTCTTTACTCCGTTCTATGGCTACACCTTC. This chain links TRBV27 with TRBJ1-2; 8 bases are shared with TRBD1. This CDR3 is 21 amino acids long. J lost 4 bases, V lost 4 bases, and 26 bases had no gene match. Germline V gene lookup returns CDR1 MNHEY and CDR2 SMNVEV (reference sequence).

The gene calls are TRBV5-1 and TRBJ2-7, with 9 bases identical to TRBD1. With 1 base clipped from V and 9 bases from J, the junction kept 20 bases outside the gene matches. The CDR3 is 18 amino acids. From germline, CDR1 is SGHRS and CDR2 YFSETQ. The CDR3 region is CASSLRRGQGSFSTGQYF. Written as DNA, the CDR3 is TGCGCCAGCAGCTTGAGGCGTGGACAGGGGAGTTTCTCGACCGGGCAGTACTTC.

This clone was seen just once. This chain links TRBV9 with TRBJ1-3; 8 nucleotides line up with TRBD1. This CDR3 has 16 amino acids. CDR1 is SGDLS, CDR2 YYNGEE, per germline. Trimming at V came to 3 bases and at J to 0 bases, leaving 5 bases not matched to a gene. The CDR3 region is CASSAFDRGSGNTIYF. The CDR3 DNA is TGTGCCAGCAGCGCCTTTGACAGGGGCTCTGGAAACACCATATATTTT.